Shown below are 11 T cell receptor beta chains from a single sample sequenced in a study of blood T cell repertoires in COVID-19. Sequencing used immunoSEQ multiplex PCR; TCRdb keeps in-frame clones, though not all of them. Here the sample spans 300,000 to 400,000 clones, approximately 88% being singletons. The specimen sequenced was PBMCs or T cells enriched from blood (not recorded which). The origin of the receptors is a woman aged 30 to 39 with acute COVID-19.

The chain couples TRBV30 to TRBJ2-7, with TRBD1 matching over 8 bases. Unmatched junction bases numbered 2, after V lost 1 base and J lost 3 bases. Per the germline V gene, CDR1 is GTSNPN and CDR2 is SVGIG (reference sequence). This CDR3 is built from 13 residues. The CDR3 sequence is CAWSAGQGYEQYF. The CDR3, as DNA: TGTGCCTGGAGTGCTGGACAGGGCTACGAGCAGTACTTC.

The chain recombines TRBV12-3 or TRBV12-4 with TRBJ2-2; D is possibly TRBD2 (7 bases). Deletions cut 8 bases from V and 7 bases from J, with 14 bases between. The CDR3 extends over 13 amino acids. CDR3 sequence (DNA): TGTGCCAGCCTAATAGGGGGGGGCGGGGAGCTGTTTTTT. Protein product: CASLIGGGGELFF.

This CDR3 reads CASSTGQGVDEQYF. Written as DNA, the CDR3 is TGTGCCAGCAGTACGGGACAGGGGGTGGACGAGCAGTACTTC. This chain connects TRBV6-5 to TRBJ2-7; the match to TRBD1 covers 11 bases. Per germline, CDR1 MNHEY and CDR2 SVGAGI. CDR3 length: 14 residues. V dropped 5 bases and J dropped 5; count of bases not matched to a gene: 5.

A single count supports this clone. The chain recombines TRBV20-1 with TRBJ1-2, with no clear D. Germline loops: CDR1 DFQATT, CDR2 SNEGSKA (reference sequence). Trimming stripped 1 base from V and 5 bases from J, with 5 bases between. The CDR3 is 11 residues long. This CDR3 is CSARGTYGYTF. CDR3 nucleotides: TGCAGTGCTAGAGGTACTTATGGCTACACCTTC.

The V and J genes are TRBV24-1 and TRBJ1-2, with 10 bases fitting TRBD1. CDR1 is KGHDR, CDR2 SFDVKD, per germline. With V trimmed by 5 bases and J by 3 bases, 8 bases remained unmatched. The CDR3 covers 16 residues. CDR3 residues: CATSVQGQGTDYGYTF. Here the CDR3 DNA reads TGTGCCACCAGTGTTCAGGGACAGGGGACGGACTATGGCTACACCTTC.

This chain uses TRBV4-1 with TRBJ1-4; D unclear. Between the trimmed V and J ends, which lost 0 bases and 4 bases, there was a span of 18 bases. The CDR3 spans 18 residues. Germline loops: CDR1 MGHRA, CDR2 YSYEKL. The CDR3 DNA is TGCGCCAGCAGCCAAGAGTACCCGCGGGTGGGGATTAATGAAAAACTGTTTTTT. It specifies CASSQEYPRVGINEKLFF.

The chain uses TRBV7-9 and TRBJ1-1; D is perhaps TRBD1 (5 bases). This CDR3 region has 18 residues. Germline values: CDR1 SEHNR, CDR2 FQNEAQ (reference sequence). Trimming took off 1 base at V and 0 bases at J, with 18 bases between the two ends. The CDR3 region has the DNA TGTGCCAGCAGCTTAGTTTCGTGGCAGGGAGGTGTGAACACTGAAGCTTTCTTT. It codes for CASSLVSWQGGVNTEAFF.

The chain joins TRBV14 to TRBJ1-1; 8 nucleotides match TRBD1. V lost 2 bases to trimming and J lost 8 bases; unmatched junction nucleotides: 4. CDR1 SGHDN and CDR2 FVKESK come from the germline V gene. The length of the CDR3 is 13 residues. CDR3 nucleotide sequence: TGTGCCAGCAGCCAAAACAGGGGGGGCGAAGCTTTCTTT. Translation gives CASSQNRGGEAFF.

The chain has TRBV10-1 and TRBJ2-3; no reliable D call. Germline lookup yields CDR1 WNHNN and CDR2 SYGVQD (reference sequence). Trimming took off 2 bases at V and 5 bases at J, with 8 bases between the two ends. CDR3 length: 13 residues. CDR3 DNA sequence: TGCGCCAGCAGTGAGGACACAAGAGATACGCAGTATTTT. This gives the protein CASSEDTRDTQYF.

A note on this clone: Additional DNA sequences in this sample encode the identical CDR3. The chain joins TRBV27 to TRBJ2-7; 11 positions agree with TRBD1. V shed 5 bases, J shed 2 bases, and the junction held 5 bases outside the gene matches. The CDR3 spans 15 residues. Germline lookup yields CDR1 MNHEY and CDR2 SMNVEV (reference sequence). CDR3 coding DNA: TGTGCCAGCAGTCCCGGGACAGGGGGGCCCTACGAGCAGTACTTC. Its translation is CASSPGTGGPYEQYF.

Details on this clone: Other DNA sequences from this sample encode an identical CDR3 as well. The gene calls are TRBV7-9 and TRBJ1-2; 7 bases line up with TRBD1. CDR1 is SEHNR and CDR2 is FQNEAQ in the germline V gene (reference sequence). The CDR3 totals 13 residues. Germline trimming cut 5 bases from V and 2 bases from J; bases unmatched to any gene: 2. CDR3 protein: CASSPTGNYGYTF. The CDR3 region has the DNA TGTGCCAGCAGCCCGACAGGGAACTATGGCTACACCTTC.